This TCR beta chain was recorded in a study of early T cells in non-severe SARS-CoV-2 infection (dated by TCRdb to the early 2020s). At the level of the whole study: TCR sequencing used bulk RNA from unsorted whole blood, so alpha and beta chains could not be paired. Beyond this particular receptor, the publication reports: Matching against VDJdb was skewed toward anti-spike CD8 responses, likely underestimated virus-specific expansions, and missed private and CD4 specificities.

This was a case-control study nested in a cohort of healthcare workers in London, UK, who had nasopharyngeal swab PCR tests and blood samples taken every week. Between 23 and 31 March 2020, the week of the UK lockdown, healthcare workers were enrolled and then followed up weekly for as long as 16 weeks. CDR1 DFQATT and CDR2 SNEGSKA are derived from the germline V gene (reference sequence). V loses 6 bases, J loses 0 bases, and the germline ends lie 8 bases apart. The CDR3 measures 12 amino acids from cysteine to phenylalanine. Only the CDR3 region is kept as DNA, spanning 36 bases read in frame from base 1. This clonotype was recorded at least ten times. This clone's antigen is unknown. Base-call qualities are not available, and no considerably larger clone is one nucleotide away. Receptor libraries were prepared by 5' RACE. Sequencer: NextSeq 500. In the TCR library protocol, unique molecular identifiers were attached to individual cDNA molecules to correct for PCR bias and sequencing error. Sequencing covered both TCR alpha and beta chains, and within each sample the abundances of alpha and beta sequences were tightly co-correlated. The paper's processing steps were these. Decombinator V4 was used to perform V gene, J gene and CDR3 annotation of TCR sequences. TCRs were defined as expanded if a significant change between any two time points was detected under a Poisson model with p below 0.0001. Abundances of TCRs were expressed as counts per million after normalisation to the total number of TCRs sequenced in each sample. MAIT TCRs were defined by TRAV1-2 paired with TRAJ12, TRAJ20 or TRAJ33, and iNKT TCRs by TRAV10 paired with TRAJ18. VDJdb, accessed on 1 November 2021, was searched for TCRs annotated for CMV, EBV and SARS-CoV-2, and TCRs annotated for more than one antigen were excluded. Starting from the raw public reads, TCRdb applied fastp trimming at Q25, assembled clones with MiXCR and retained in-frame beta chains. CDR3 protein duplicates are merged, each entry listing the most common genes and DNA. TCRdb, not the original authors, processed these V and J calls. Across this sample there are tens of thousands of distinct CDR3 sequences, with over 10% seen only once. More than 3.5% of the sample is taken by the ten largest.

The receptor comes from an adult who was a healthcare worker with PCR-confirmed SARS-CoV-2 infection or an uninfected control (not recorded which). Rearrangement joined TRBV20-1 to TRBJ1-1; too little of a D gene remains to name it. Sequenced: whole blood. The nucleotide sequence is TGCAGTGCGCCCCAATTGAACACTGAAGCTTTCTTT. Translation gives CSAPQLNTEAFF.